This is a list of T cell receptor beta chains from one sample in a study of shared clonotypes between healthy human individuals. Libraries were prepared by immunoSEQ multiplex PCR; TCRdb keeps only in-frame clonotypes and omits some of them. In the table there are around 2,100,000 clones, approximately 95% of which are singletons. Sequenced material: naive CD8+ T cells sorted from blood. The receptors originated from a man between 18 and 29 years old in good health. CDR3s include the opening cysteine and the closing phenylalanine or tryptophan. The order of the fields is clone size, J gene, D gene, V gene, CDR3 protein, CDR3 DNA. The D gene is left open where the match is weak. Not all rows give a size; the values are once, few, many and, for expanded clones, a class.

>NA|TRBJ2-3|NA|TRBV10-3
CAIKERSLSTDTQYF
TGTGCCATCAAAGAGCGGTCCCTAAGCACAGATACGCAGTATTTT
>NA|TRBJ2-3|TRBD2|TRBV6-6
CASVGLAGLDTQYF
TGTGCCAGCGTAGGCCTAGCGGGCCTGGATACGCAGTATTTT
>once|TRBJ2-5|TRBD1|TRBV11-2
CASSEMDRGDETQYF
TGTGCCAGCAGCGAAATGGACAGGGGTGACGAGACCCAGTACTTC
>NA|TRBJ2-2|NA|TRBV5-6
CASSTGTTGELFF
TGTGCCAGCAGCACAGGGACCACCGGGGAGCTGTTTTTT
>NA|TRBJ2-7|NA|TRBV28
CASSLSTETVQYF
TGTGCCAGCAGTTTATCGACCGAGACGGTGCAGTACTTC
>NA|TRBJ2-7|NA|TRBV14
CASSSIYDGSEEQYF
TGTGCCAGCAGCTCCATTTACGACGGGAGTGAAGAGCAGTACTTC
>NA|TRBJ2-7|NA|TRBV9
CASSVDGRDGTYEQYF
TGTGCCAGCAGCGTAGACGGCCGGGACGGCACCTACGAGCAGTACTTC
>once|TRBJ2-7|NA|TRBV27
CASSRDLSSYEQYF
TGTGCCAGCAGCCGGGACCTGAGCTCCTACGAGCAGTACTTC
>NA|TRBJ2-2|NA|TRBV7-3
CASSPLSGELFF
TGTGCCAGCAGCCCCTTGAGCGGGGAGCTGTTTTTT
>NA|TRBJ2-7|TRBD1|TRBV5-5
CASSLGTGISYEQYF
TGTGCCAGCAGCTTGGGGACAGGGATTTCCTACGAGCAGTACTTC
>NA|TRBJ2-7|NA|TRBV29-1
CSVQGASYEQYF
TGCAGCGTACAGGGAGCCTCCTACGAGCAGTACTTC
>NA|TRBJ2-3|NA|TRBV6-5
CASGRSYTDTQYF
TGTGCCAGTGGGAGAAGCTATACAGATACGCAGTATTTT
>few|TRBJ1-6|TRBD1|TRBV19
CASSFRDRGSPLHF
TGTGCCAGTAGTTTCCGGGACAGAGGGTCACCCCTCCACTTT
>once|TRBJ1-4|TRBD1|TRBV4-3
CASSQDRGDEKLFF
TGCGCCAGCAGCCAGGACAGGGGCGACGAAAAACTGTTTTTT
>NA|TRBJ1-3|NA|TRBV9
CASSVGDFSGNTIYF
TGTGCCAGCAGCGTAGGAGACTTCTCTGGAAACACCATATATTTT
>NA|TRBJ1-1|NA|TRBV2
CASKWARPEAFF
TGTGCCAGCAAGTGGGCGAGACCTGAAGCTTTCTTT
>NA|TRBJ2-1|TRBD2|TRBV4-3
CASSQDRTSGFSYNEQFF
TGCGCCAGCAGCCAAGATCGGACTAGCGGGTTCTCCTACAATGAGCAGTTCTTC
>NA|TRBJ2-1|NA|TRBV9
CASSVASAYEQFF
TGTGCCAGCAGCGTAGCTTCGGCGTATGAGCAGTTCTTC
>NA|TRBJ2-7|NA|TRBV5-4
CASSLDRSPIGPLLYEQYF
TGTGCCAGCAGCTTGGACAGGTCGCCGATCGGCCCACTCCTTTACGAGCAGTACTTC
>NA|TRBJ1-3|NA|TRBV5-4
CASSSGPGGLDTIYF
TGTGCCAGCAGCTCGGGACCGGGGGGTCTTGACACCATATATTTT
>NA|TRBJ1-1|TRBD1|TRBV5-1
CASSLQGPEGTEAFF
TGCGCCAGCAGCTTACAGGGGCCAGAGGGCACTGAAGCTTTCTTT
>NA|TRBJ2-2|NA|TRBV7-2
CASSLKGWGANTGELFF
TGTGCCAGCAGCCTAAAGGGATGGGGGGCGAACACCGGGGAGCTGTTTTTT
>NA|TRBJ1-2|NA|TRBV7-9
CASSYLENYGYTF
TGTGCCAGCAGCTATCTGGAGAACTATGGCTACACCTTC
>NA|TRBJ1-1|NA|TRBV11-3
CASSLDYGGSEAFF
TGTGCCAGCAGCTTAGATTATGGGGGGTCCGAAGCTTTCTTT
>NA|TRBJ2-3|NA|TRBV9
CASSVLRDPLTDTQYF
TGTGCCAGCAGCGTCCTCCGGGACCCGCTCACAGATACGCAGTATTTT
>NA|TRBJ2-3|NA|TRBV7-9
CASSRQEGMIIHTQYF
TGTGCCAGCAGCCGGCAGGAGGGGATGATAATCCATACGCAGTATTTT
>NA|TRBJ1-1|NA|TRBV13
CASYVGAGNTEAFF
TGTGCCAGTTATGTGGGGGCAGGGAACACTGAAGCTTTCTTT
>NA|TRBJ2-7|TRBD1|TRBV27
CASSPGQGFWEQYF
TGTGCCAGCAGTCCGGGACAGGGGTTTTGGGAGCAGTACTTC
>NA|TRBJ2-3|TRBD2|TRBV7-9
CASSLSLAGVHTDTQYF
TGTGCCAGCAGCCTTTCACTAGCGGGGGTACACACAGATACGCAGTATTTT
>NA|TRBJ2-1|NA|TRBV7-9
CASSLAATSYNEQFF
TGTGCCAGCAGCTTAGCAGCGACCTCCTACAATGAGCAGTTCTTC
>NA|TRBJ2-5|TRBD2|TRBV7-9
CASSIAGSAETQYF
TGTGCCAGCAGTATAGCGGGCAGCGCAGAGACCCAGTACTTC
>NA|TRBJ1-1|NA|TRBV30
CAWSVGRLGNTEAFF
TGTGCCTGGAGTGTCGGAAGGTTGGGGAACACTGAAGCTTTCTTT
>once|TRBJ2-7|TRBD2|TRBV5-6
CASSFSLAVYEQYF
TGTGCCAGCAGCTTTTCACTAGCGGTCTACGAGCAGTACTTC
>NA|TRBJ2-1|TRBD2|TRBV11-2
CASSLSSGRSDEQFF
TGTGCCAGCAGCTTAAGTAGCGGGAGGTCAGATGAGCAGTTCTTC
>once|TRBJ2-1|NA|TRBV7-6
CASSLPAGTFSYNEQFF
TGTGCCAGCAGCTTGCCGGCCGGGACTTTCTCCTACAATGAGCAGTTCTTC
>NA|TRBJ2-7|NA|TRBV5-5
CASSLATGYGTWDEQYF
TGTGCCAGCAGCTTGGCAACAGGGTATGGCACTTGGGACGAGCAGTACTTC
>NA|TRBJ2-7|NA|TRBV4-3
CASSQDGGDEQYF
TGCGCCAGCAGCCAAGATGGGGGTGACGAGCAGTACTTC
>NA|TRBJ2-1|TRBD2|TRBV29-1
CSVDRTSGSGSYNEQFF
TGCAGCGTTGATAGGACTAGCGGGAGTGGGTCCTACAATGAGCAGTTCTTC
>NA|TRBJ2-1|TRBD1|TRBV4-1
CASRIGTGYNEQFF
TGCGCCAGCAGGATAGGGACAGGCTACAATGAGCAGTTCTTC
>NA|TRBJ1-1|NA|TRBV13
CASSLFDSNTEAFF
TGTGCCAGCAGCTTATTTGATTCGAACACTGAAGCTTTCTTT